The clone carrying this T cell receptor (beta chain) has just a few counts. Antigen unknown. V lost 6 bases and J lost 5, with 11 bases in between. This CDR3 has 12 residues. CDR1 is MNHEY and CDR2 is SVGAGI in the germline V gene. The data belong to a study of cytotoxic CD8 clonotypes in ibrutinib-treated CLL. Background on the study: Of the patients, some eleven were relapsed/refractory, about 16 treatment-naive and under 18 IGHV unmutated. Outcomes included 24 partial and 2 complete responses; after median 68 months, roughly 15 stayed remitted and about twelve progressed.

Extraction of around 2 micrograms of genomic DNA from cryopreserved PBMCs supplied material for TCR beta libraries. Regarding the study as a whole: Investigators sampled sustained-remission and progressing patients at differing times.

Repertoires were generated with immunoSEQ multiplex PCR, while TCRdb's copy carries only in-frame clones and drops some. Of around 330,000 clones listed, over 60% are singletons. This sequence originates from a human donor with chronic lymphocytic leukemia. This sequence joins TRBV6-5 and TRBJ2-7, with no clear D. This specimen was PBMCs, taken after 36 months of ibrutinib treatment. CDR3 coding DNA: TGTGCCAGCAGGACCCATCCGGACGAGCAGTACTTC. Amino acids: CASRTHPDEQYF.